This entry describes one T cell receptor (beta chain). Its antigen is undetermined. These data are taken from a study of OX40 agonist ivuxolimab in advanced cancers. The data were produced by immunoSEQ multiplex PCR, yet TCRdb's version contains in-frame clones alone and is incomplete. This table holds tens of thousands of clones, approximately 88% found once. Findings and caveats of the study: Researchers did not determine the expanded peripheral T cells' antigen specificity. Clonal expansion was among the lowest in partial responders at 0.1-3.0 mg/kg, especially CD8+.

This sequence was found in an adult with an advanced solid tumor such as melanoma, head and neck, liver or kidney cancer. Sample: CD4+ or CD8+ T cells sorted from blood, taken in a trial of the OX40 agonist ivuxolimab.

CDR3 nucleotide sequence: TGCGCCAGCAGCTTGGAGACTAGCGGCCGACTCTCTGGGGCCAACGTCCTGACTTTC. Protein product: CASSLETSGRLSGANVLTF. The chain uses TRBV5-1 and TRBJ2-6; 9 bases are shared with TRBD2. The germline V gene has CDR1 SGHRS and CDR2 YFSETQ. This CDR3 region has 19 residues. The J segment lost 0 bases and the V segment lost 0 bases, leaving 7 bases of the junction unmatched.